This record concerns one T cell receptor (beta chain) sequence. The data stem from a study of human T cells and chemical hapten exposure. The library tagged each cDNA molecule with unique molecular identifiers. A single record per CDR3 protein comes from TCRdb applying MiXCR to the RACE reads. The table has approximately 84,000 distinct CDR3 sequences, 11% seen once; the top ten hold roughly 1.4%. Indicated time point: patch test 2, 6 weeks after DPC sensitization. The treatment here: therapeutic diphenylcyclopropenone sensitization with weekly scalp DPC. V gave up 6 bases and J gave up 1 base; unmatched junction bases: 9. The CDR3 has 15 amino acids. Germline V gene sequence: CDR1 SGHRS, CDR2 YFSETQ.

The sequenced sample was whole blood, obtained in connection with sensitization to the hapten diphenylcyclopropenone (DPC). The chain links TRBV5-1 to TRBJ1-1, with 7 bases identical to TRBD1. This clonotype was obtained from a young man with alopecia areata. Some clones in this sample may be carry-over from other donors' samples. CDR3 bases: TGCGCCAGCAACCGGGACAGAGATACGAACACTGAAGCTTTCTTT. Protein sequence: CASNRDRDTNTEAFF.